This record concerns one TCR beta chain sequence. Its antigen is not identified. CDR3 length equals 15 residues. Germline CDR1 reads KGHSH; CDR2 reads LQKENI. V trimming: 5 bases; J trimming: 5 bases; junction bases outside the gene matches: 10. The data belong to a study of human T cells and chemical hapten exposure. In TCRdb, the RACE reads were re-called with MiXCR into one record per CDR3 protein. The table lists 95,000 to 100,000 distinct CDR3 sequences, roughly a tenth of them singletons. The time point denotes: pre-sensitization, week 0. The treatment: therapeutic diphenylcyclopropenone sensitization with weekly scalp DPC. Blood collection took place prior to placing each patch test. The study, taken as a whole, reports: Significantly more large CDR3 similarity clusters were formed by expanded TCRs than by controls.

The chain has TRBV18 and TRBJ2-7; TRBD1 aligns across 9 bases. Source: whole blood, taken in connection with sensitization to the hapten diphenylcyclopropenone (DPC). This clonotype was sampled from a woman aged 55-69 years with alopecia areata. Some clones in this sample may be carry-over from other donors' samples. The CDR3 protein is CASSVPGTGIHEQYF. CDR3 sequence (DNA): TGTGCCAGCTCAGTACCCGGGACAGGGATCCACGAGCAGTACTTC.